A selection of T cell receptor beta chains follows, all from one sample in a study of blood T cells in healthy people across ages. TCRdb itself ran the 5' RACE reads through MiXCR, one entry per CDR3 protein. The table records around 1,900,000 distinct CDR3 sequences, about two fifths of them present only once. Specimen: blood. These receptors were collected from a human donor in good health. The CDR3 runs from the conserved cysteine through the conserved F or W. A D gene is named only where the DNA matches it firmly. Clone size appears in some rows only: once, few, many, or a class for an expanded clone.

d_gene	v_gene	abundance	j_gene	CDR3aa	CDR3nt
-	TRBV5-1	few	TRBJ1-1	CASSLAGDIGTEAFF	TGCGCCAGCAGCCTGGCGGGGGATATAGGCACTGAAGCTTTCTTT
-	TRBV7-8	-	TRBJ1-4	CASSSEFLTTNEKLFF	TGTGCCAGCAGCTCAGAGTTTCTAACGACTAATGAAAAACTGTTTTTT
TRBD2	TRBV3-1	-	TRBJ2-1	CASSQSSGGINEQFF	TGTGCCAGCAGCCAAAGTAGCGGGGGGATTAATGAGCAGTTCTTC
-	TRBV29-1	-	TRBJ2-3	CSVERVGAIVDTQYF	TGCAGCGTTGAAAGAGTGGGAGCGATTGTTGATACGCAGTATTTT
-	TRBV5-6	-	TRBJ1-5	CASSLYGFTNQPQHF	TGTGCCAGCAGCTTGTATGGGTTTACCAATCAGCCCCAGCATTTT
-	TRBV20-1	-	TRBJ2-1	CSARSDDEQFF	TGCAGTGCTAGGTCGGACGATGAGCAGTTCTTC
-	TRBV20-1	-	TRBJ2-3	CSATRTGRADTDTQYF	TGCAGTGCTACAAGAACGGGGCGGGCCGATACAGATACGCAGTATTTT
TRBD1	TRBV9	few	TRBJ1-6	CASSVRTGGSYSPLHF	TGTGCCAGCAGCGTACGGACAGGGGGCTCCTATTCACCCCTCCACTTT
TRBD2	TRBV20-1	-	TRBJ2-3	CSAMGLAGATDTQYF	TGCAGTGCGATGGGACTAGCGGGGGCCACAGATACGCAGTATTTT
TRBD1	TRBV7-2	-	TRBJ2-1	CASSPRMGTGVHEQFF	TGCGCCAGCAGCCCCCGAATGGGGACAGGGGTTCATGAGCAGTTCTTC
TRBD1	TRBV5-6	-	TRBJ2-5	CASSPGLDRGSETQYF	TGTGCCAGCAGCCCCGGACTGGACAGGGGGTCAGAGACCCAGTACTTC
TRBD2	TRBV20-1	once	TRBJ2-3	CSASAGVVSTDTQYF	TGCAGTGCTAGTGCGGGGGTGGTGAGCACAGATACGCAGTATTTT
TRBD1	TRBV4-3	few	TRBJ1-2	CASSLQRQGSYGYTF	TGCGCCAGCAGCCTTCAAAGACAGGGAAGCTATGGCTACACCTTC
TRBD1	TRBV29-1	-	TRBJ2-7	CSVGGTGIAYEQYF	TGCAGCGTTGGAGGGACAGGGATCGCCTACGAGCAGTACTTC
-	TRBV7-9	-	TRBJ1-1	CASSSYTGIAEAFF	TGTGCCAGCAGCTCGTACACAGGGATCGCTGAAGCTTTCTTT
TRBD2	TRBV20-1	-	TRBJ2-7	CSARRASGGNEQYF	TGCAGTGCTCGTAGGGCTAGCGGGGGAAACGAGCAGTACTTC
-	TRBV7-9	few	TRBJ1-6	CASSPGTQALHF	TGTGCCAGCAGCCCCGGGACCCAGGCCCTCCACTTT
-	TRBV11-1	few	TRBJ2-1	CASSLGSWGSVYNEQFF	TGTGCCAGCAGCCTCGGCAGTTGGGGGTCGGTCTACAATGAGCAGTTCTTC